This T cell receptor (beta chain) is from a study of shared clonotypes between healthy human individuals. Naivety among CD8 cells was defined by CD45RO negativity and positive CCR7 selection, thereby excluding terminally differentiated effector memory CD45RA+ cells. With V trimmed by 0 bases and J by 4 bases, 4 bases remained unmatched. This CDR3 spans 15 amino acids. Looked up from germline, CDR1 is SGDLS and CDR2 is YYNGEE. Produced via immunoSEQ multiplex PCR; TCRdb's table is partial and in-frame only. Here the sample spans under 700,000 clones, 85% to 95% being singletons. The chain combines TRBV9 with TRBJ2-3, with 8 bases that match TRBD2. The TCR originated in a woman aged 30 to 39 in good health. The material sequenced was naive CD8+ T cells sorted from blood. CDR3 protein: CASSVVTGGPDTQYF. CDR3 nucleotides: TGTGCCAGCAGCGTAGTGACGGGAGGGCCAGATACGCAGTATTTT.